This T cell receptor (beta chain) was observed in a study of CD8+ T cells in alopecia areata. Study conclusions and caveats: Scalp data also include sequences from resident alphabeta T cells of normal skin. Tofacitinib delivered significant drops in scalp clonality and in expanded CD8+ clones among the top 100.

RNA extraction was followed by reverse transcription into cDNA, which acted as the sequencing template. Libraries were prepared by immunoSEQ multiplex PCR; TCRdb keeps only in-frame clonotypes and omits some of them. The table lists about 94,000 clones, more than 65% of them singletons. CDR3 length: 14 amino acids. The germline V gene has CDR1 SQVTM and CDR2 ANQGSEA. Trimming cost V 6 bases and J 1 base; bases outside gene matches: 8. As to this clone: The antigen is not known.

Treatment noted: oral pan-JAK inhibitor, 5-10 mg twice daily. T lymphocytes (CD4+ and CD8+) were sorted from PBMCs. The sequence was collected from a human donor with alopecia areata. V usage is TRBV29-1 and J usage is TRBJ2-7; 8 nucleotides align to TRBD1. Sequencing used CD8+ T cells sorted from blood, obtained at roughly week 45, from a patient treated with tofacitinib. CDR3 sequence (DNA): TGCAGCGTCGAGGACCGGGACAGGTCCTACGAGCAGTACTTC. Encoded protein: CSVEDRDRSYEQYF.